What follows are 14 T cell receptor beta chains derived from one specimen sequenced in a study of CD8 T cells in ankylosing spondylitis. TCRdb redid the calling of the 5' RACE reads with MiXCR, one entry per CDR3 protein. The data hold fewer than 250,000 distinct CDR3 sequences, with more than 9% observed a single time. Sequenced input: blood, either unsorted or a sorted T cell fraction (not recorded which). Receptors originate from a male donor with ankylosing spondylitis or in good health (not recorded which).

V and J are TRBV29-1 and TRBJ2-5; no clear D gene. The length of the CDR3 is 12 residues. The V end lost 7 bases, the J end lost 5 bases, and 14 bases lay between the germline ends. Germline CDR1 is SQVTM and CDR2 is ANQGSEA. In DNA form, the CDR3 reads TGCAGCGGAGGATCATCCCGGGAGACCCAGTACTTC. This translates into CSGGSSRETQYF.

This clonotype was detected ten times or more. The chain joins TRBV7-9 to TRBJ2-2; possibly TRBD2 for D (7 bases). The CDR3 runs 15 residues. The V end lost 4 bases, the J end lost 6 bases, and 15 bases lay between the germline ends. Germline V lookup: CDR1 SEHNR, CDR2 FQNEAQ (reference sequence). CDR3 sequence reads: CASSYPGGLAGELFF. The CDR3 DNA follows: TGTGCCAGCAGCTACCCGGGGGGCCTGGCCGGGGAGCTGTTTTTT.

This clonotype was picked up many times. The chain employs TRBV25-1 and TRBJ1-5; maybe TRBD1 (5 bases). This CDR3 is 14 amino acids long. Germline assignment: CDR1 MGHDK and CDR2 SYGVNS. Trimming left V 3 bases short and J 6 bases short, with 12 bases between. CDR3 sequence (DNA): TGTGCCAGCAGTGACGGGACGGGCACTCAGCCCCAGCATTTT. Protein product: CASSDGTGTQPQHF.

For this clonotype: Being one base from a much bigger clone, this may be a read error. The CDR3 carries no conserved terminal phenylalanine or tryptophan, so it likely arises from a read error. The chain employs TRBV20-1 and TRBJ2-5; tentatively, D is TRBD1 or TRBD2 (5 bases each). V gave up 6 bases and J gave up 5 bases, with 22 bases separating them. The V gene's germline CDR1 is DFQATT and CDR2 SNEGSKA (reference sequence). This CDR3 spans 15 amino acids. The DNA of the CDR3 is TGCAGTGCCACACGTCTCCGGGACGTTAGGGAGACCCAGTACCTC. Translation gives CSATRLRDVRETQYL.

The chain is built from TRBV7-9 and TRBJ2-2; D is unresolved. The CDR3 contains 17 residues. The V gene's germline CDR1 is SEHNR and CDR2 FQNEAQ (reference sequence). V lost 1 base to trimming and J lost 3 bases, with 15 bases between them. The DNA for the CDR3 is TGTGCCAGCAGCTTAGTGCTGGGATATAAGTACACCGGGGAGCTGTTTTTT. Residues: CASSLVLGYKYTGELFF.

This clonotype was counted ten times or more. V gene TRBV5-1 combines with J gene TRBJ1-3; D uncertain. CDR1 is SGHRS and CDR2 is YFSETQ in the germline V gene. There are 13 residues in the CDR3. V lost 3 bases and J lost 4, with 8 bases in between. The CDR3 DNA is TGCGCCAGCAGCTGGACCGGCGGAAACACCATATATTTT. Translating it yields CASSWTGGNTIYF.

The V call is TRBV18, the J call TRBJ2-3; 7 nucleotides line up with TRBD1. The V gene end was trimmed by 2 bases and the J gene end by 1 base; junction bases not matched to a gene: 6. Germline assignment: CDR1 KGHSH and CDR2 LQKENI. The CDR3 contains 16 residues. The DNA for the CDR3 is TGTGCCAGCTCACCAATACAGGGGTCGGGCACAGATACGCAGTATTTT. It specifies CASSPIQGSGTDTQYF.

This clonotype was picked up a small number of times. The chain recombines TRBV20-1 with TRBJ2-2; 9 bases align to TRBD1. This CDR3 comprises 15 residues. Germline-derived CDR1 and CDR2 are DFQATT and SNEGSKA (reference sequence). V gave up 4 bases and J gave up 3 bases; unmatched junction bases: 6. CDR3 nucleotides: TGCAGTGCTACATCCCGGGACAGGGACACCGGGGAGCTGTTTTTT. Its protein product is CSATSRDRDTGELFF.

This clonotype was picked up a small number of times. This rearrangement joins TRBV12-3 or TRBV12-4 to TRBJ1-2; no definite D call. The germline V and J ends were trimmed by 10 bases and 7 bases, with 16 bases remaining between them. The CDR3 contains 12 residues. The CDR3 DNA reads TGTGCCACCTTGAGGGTGGAGGGTGGCTACACCTTC. Its protein product is CATLRVEGGYTF.

The chain has TRBV7-2 and TRBJ2-2, with TRBD1 as a possible D gene (6 bases). Trimming stripped 1 base from V and 8 bases from J, with 11 bases between. The CDR3 is made up of 14 amino acids. The V gene's germline CDR1 is SGHTA and CDR2 FQGNSA. The CDR3 protein is CASSLGGGPGELFF. CDR3 sequence (DNA): TGTGCCAGCAGCTTAGGAGGGGGTCCGGGGGAGCTGTTTTTT.

This clonotype came up many times. This chain uses TRBV5-1 with TRBJ2-1, with 11 bases identical to TRBD1. CDR1 is SGHRS and CDR2 is YFSETQ in the germline V gene. The CDR3 extends over 15 amino acids. V was pared by 3 bases and J by 4 bases, with 3 bases of the junction left unmatched. The CDR3 here is CASSYGTGGYNEQFF. DNA of the CDR3: TGCGCCAGCAGCTATGGGACAGGGGGATACAATGAGCAGTTCTTC.

The chain has TRBV6-2 or TRBV6-3 and TRBJ2-5; TRBD2 matches 9 bases. Per the germline V gene, CDR1 is MNHEY and CDR2 is SVGEGT. The CDR3 has 15 amino acids. Trimming cost V 5 bases and J 5 bases; bases outside gene matches: 9. The CDR3 reads CASSNLGLAGETQYF. DNA of the CDR3: TGTGCCAGCAGTAATCTGGGACTAGCAGGGGAGACCCAGTACTTC.

This clonotype was counted at least ten times. V is TRBV5-1 and J is TRBJ2-1; 10 bases are shared with TRBD2. Germline assignment: CDR1 SGHRS and CDR2 YFSETQ. This CDR3 comprises 17 residues. V shed 0 bases and J 7 bases; nucleotides not matched to a gene: 10. CDR3 residues: CASSLGALAGVRNEQFF. CDR3 in DNA: TGCGCCAGCAGCTTGGGGGCCCTAGCGGGAGTTCGGAATGAGCAGTTCTTC.

This clonotype has at least ten counts. This chain joins TRBV7-9 and TRBJ2-4; D remains ambiguous. This CDR3 is 16 amino acids long. The germline V gene encodes CDR1 SEHNR and CDR2 FQNEAQ (reference sequence). The V end was cut by 1 base, the J end by 0 bases, with 10 bases between. The CDR3 here is CASSLVGGLAKNIQYF. The DNA of the CDR3 is TGTGCCAGCAGCTTAGTTGGTGGGCTAGCCAAAAACATTCAGTACTTC.